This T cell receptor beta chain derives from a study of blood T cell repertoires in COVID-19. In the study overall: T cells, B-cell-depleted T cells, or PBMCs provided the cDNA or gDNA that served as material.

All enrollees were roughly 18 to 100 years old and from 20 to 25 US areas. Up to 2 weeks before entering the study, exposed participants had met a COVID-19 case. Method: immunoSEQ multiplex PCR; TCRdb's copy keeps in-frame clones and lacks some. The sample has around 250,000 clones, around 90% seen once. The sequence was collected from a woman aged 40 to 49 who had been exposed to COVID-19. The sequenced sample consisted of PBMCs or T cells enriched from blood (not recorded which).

As DNA, the CDR3 is TGCAGTGCTAGTCCCGGGACAGGGATTGAGCAGTTCTTC. Protein: CSASPGTGIEQFF. This chain uses TRBV20-1 with TRBJ2-1, with 9 bases lining up with TRBD1. CDR1 is DFQATT, CDR2 SNEGSKA, per germline (reference sequence). V was clipped by 3 bases and J by 9 bases; unmatched bases: 6. CDR3 size: 13 residues.